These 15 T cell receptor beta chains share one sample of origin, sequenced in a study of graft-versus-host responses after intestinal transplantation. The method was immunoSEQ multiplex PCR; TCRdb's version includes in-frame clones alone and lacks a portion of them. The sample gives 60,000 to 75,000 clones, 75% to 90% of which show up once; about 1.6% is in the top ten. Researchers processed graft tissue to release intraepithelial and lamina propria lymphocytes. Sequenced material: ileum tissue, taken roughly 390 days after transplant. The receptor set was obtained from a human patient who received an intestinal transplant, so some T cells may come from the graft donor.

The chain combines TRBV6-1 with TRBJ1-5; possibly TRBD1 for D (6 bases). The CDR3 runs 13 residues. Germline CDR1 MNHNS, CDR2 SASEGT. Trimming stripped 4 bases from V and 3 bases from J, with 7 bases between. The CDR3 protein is CASSGTVNQPQHF. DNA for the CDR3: TGTGCCAGCAGTGGGACAGTCAATCAGCCCCAGCATTTT.

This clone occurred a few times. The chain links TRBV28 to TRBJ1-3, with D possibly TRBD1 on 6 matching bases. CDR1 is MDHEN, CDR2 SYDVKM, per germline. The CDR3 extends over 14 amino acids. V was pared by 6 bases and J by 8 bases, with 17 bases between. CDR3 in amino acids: CASSPTGSGDTIYF. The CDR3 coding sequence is TGTGCCAGCAGCCCCACAGGGTCGGGGGACACCATATATTTT.

Written as DNA, the CDR3 is TGTGCCAGCAGTTTTGGACTAGCGGGAGGTGGGAACACCGGGGAGCTGTTTTTT. This sequence encodes CASSFGLAGGGNTGELFF. V is TRBV27 and J is TRBJ2-2; 14 positions match TRBD2. CDR3 length: 18 residues. CDR1 is MNHEY, CDR2 SMNVEV, per germline (reference sequence). V shed 3 bases and J 1 base; nucleotides not matched to a gene: 4.

CDR3: CAIVGSNQPQHF. DNA for the CDR3: TGTGCCATCGTAGGGAGCAATCAGCCCCAGCATTTT. The V and J genes are TRBV27 and TRBJ1-5; D uncertain. The CDR3 totals 12 residues. Germline CDR1 is MNHEY and CDR2 is SMNVEV (reference sequence). Between the trimmed V and J ends, which lost 10 bases and 1 base, there was a span of 8 bases.

CDR3 nucleotide sequence: TGTGCCAGCAGCTCCCCTGACAGCGGGACCTACGAGCAGTACTTC. It encodes CASSSPDSGTYEQYF. The V gene is TRBV7-3, the J gene TRBJ2-7; 7 nucleotides align to TRBD2. The CDR3 has 15 residues. In germline, CDR1 is SGHTA, CDR2 FQGTGA. The V and J ends lost 4 bases and 2 bases, in that order; junction bases with no gene match: 8.

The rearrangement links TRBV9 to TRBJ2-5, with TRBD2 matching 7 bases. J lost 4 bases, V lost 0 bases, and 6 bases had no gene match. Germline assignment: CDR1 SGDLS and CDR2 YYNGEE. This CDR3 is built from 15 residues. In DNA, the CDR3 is TGTGCCAGCAGCGTAGAACTACGCGGGGGAGAGACCCAGTACTTC. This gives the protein CASSVELRGGETQYF.

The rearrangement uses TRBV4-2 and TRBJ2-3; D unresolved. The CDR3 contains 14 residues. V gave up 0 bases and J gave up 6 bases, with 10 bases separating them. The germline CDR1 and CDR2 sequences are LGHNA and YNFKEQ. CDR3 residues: CASSQDRRVDTQYF. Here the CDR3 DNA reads TGTGCCAGCAGCCAAGATCGGCGTGTGGATACGCAGTATTTT.

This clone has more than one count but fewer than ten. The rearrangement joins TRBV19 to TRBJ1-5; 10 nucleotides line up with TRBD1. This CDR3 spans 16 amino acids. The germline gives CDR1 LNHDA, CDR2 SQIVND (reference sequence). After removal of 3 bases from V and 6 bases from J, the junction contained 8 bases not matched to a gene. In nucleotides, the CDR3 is TGTGCCAGTAGTATGACTACCGGGACAGGGGCTCAGCCCCAGCATTTT. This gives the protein CASSMTTGTGAQPQHF.

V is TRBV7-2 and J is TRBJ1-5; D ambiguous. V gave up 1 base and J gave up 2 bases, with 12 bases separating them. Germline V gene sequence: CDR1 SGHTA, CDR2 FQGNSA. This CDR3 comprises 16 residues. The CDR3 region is CASSLVSGKGNQPQHF. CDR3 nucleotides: TGTGCCAGCAGCTTAGTGTCCGGGAAGGGCAATCAGCCCCAGCATTTT.

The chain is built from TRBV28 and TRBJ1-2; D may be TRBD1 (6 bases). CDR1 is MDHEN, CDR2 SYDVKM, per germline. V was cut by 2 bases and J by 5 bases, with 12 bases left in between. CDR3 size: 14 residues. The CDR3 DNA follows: TGTGCCAGCAGTTTACTCCAGGGGATGTATGGCTACACCTTC. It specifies CASSLLQGMYGYTF.

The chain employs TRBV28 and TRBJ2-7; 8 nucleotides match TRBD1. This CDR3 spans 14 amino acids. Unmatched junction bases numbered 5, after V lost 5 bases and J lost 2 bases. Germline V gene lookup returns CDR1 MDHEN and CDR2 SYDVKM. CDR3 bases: TGTGCCAGCAGTCTTGGACAGGGCCCCTACGAGCAGTACTTC. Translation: CASSLGQGPYEQYF. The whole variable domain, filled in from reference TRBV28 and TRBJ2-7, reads DVKVTQSSRYLVKRTGEKVFLECVQDMDHENMFWYRQDPGLGLRLIYFSYDVKMKEKGDIPEGYSVSREKKERFSLILESASTNQTSMYLCASSLGQGPYEQYFGPGTRLTVT.

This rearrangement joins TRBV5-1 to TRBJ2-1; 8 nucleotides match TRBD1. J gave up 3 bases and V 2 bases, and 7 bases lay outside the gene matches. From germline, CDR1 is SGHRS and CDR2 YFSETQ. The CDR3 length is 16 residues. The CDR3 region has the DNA TGCGCCAGCAGCTTCGGGCAGGGGGCAGGCTACAATGAGCAGTTCTTC. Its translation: CASSFGQGAGYNEQFF.

CDR3 DNA: TGCGCCAGCAGTCAAGTGCGGGACAGGGGGCCTAACTATGGCTACACCTTC. Translating gives CASSQVRDRGPNYGYTF. This chain connects TRBV23-1 to TRBJ1-2; 12 bases agree with TRBD1. TRBV23-1 is an open reading frame, and its role is uncertain. The length of the CDR3 is 17 residues. Unmatched junction bases numbered 4, after V lost 2 bases and J lost 0 bases.

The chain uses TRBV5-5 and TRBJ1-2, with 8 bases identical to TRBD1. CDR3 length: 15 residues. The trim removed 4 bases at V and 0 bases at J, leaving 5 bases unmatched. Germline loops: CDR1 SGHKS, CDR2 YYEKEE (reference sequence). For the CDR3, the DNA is TGTGCCAGCAGCGCGGGCAGGGGGCCTAACTATGGCTACACCTTC. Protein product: CASSAGRGPNYGYTF.

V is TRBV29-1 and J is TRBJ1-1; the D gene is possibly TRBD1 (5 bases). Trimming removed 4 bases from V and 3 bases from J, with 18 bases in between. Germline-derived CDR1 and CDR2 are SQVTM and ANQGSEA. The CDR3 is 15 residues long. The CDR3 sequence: CSVGPPQGTHTEAFF. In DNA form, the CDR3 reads TGCAGCGTTGGTCCCCCTCAGGGTACACACACTGAAGCTTTCTTT. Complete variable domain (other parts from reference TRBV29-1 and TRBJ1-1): SAVISQKPSRDICQRGTSLTIQCQVDSQVTMMFWYRQQPGQSLTLIATANQGSEATYESGFVIDKFPISRPNLTFSTLTVSNMSPEDSSIYLCSVGPPQGTHTEAFFGQGTRLTVV.